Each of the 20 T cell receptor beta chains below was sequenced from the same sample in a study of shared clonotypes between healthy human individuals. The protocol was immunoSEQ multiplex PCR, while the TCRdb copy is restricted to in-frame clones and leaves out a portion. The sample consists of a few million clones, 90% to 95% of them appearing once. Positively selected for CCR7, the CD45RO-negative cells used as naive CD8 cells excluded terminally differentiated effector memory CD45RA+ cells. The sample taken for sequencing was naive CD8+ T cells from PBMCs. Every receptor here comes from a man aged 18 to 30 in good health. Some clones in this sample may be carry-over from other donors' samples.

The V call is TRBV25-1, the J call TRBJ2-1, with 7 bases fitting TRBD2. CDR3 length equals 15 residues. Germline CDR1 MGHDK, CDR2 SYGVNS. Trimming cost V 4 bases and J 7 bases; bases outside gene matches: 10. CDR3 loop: CASSAGGRGVNEQFF. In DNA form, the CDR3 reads TGTGCCAGCAGTGCAGGCGGGAGAGGAGTGAATGAGCAGTTCTTC.

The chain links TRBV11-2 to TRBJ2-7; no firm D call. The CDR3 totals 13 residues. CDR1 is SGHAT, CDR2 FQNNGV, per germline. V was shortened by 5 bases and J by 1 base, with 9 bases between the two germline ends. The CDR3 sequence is CASSLHTSYEQYF. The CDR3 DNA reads TGTGCCAGCAGCCTTCATACTTCCTACGAGCAGTACTTC.

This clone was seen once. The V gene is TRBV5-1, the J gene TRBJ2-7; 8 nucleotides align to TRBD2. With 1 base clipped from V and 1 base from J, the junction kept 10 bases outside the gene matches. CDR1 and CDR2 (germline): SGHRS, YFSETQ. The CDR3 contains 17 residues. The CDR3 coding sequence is TGCGCCAGCAGCTTGCGGGCGGGAGGAAGGATTTCCTACGAGCAGTACTTC. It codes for CASSLRAGGRISYEQYF. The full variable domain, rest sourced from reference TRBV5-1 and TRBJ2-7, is KAGVTQTPRYLIKTRGQQVTLSCSPISGHRSVSWYQQTPGQGLQFLFEYFSETQRNKGNFPGRFSGRQFSNSRSEMNVSTLELGDSALYLCASSLRAGGRISYEQYFGPGTRLTVT.

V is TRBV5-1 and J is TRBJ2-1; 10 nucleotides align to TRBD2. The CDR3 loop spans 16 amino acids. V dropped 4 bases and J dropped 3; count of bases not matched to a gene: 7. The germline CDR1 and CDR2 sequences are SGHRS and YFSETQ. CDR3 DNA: TGCGCCAGCAGCAGCCCCCTAGCGGGGGACTACAATGAGCAGTTCTTC. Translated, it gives CASSSPLAGDYNEQFF.

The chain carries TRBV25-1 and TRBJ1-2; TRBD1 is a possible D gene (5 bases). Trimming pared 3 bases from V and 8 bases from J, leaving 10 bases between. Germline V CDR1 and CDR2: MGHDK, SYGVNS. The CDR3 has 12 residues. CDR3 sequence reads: CASSEGVGGYTF. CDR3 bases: TGTGCCAGCAGTGAGGGGGTGGGCGGCTACACCTTC.

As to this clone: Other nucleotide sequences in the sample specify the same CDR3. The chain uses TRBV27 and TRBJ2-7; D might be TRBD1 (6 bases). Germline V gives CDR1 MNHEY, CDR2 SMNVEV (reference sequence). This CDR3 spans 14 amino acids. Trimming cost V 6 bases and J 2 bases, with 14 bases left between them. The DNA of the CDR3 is TGTGCCAGCAGCTGGGGGCGGGCCACCTACGAGCAGTACTTC. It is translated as CASSWGRATYEQYF.

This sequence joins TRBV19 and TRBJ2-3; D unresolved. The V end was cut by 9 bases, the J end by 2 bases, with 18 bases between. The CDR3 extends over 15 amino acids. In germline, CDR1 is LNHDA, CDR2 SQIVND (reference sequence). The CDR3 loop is CASKNRALTTDTQYF. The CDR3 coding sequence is TGTGCCAGCAAAAACCGGGCTCTCACCACAGATACGCAGTATTTT.

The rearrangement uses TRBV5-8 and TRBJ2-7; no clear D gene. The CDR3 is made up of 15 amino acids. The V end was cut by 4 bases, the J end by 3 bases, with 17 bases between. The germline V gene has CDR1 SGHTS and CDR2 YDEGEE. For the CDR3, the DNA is TGTGCCAGCAGCCCCGGACGGCTGATCGTCTACGAGCAGTACTTC. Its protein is CASSPGRLIVYEQYF.

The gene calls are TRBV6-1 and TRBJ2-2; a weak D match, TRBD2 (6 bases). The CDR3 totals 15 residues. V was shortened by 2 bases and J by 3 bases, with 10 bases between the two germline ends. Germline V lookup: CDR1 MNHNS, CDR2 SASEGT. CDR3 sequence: CASSEKGLYTGELFF. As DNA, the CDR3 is TGTGCCAGCAGTGAAAAGGGACTCTACACCGGGGAGCTGTTTTTT.

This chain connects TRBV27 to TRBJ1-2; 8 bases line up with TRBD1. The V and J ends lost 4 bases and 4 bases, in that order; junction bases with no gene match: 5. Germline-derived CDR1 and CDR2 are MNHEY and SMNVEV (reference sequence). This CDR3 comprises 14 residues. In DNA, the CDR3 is TGTGCCAGCAGTTACTCAGGGGGCGGCTATGGCTACACCTTC. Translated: CASSYSGGGYGYTF.

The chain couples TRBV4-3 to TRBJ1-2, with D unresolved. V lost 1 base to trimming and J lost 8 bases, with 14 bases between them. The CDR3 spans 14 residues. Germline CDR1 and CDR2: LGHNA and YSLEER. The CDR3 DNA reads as TGCGCCAGCAGCCAAGGGATAAGGGTGGACGGCTACACCTTC. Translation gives CASSQGIRVDGYTF.

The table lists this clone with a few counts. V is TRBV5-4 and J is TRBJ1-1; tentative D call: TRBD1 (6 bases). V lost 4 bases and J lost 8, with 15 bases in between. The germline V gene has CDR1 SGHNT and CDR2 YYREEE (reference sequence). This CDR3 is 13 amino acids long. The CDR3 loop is CASSNHRVSEAFF. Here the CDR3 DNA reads TGTGCCAGCAGCAACCACAGGGTATCCGAAGCTTTCTTT.

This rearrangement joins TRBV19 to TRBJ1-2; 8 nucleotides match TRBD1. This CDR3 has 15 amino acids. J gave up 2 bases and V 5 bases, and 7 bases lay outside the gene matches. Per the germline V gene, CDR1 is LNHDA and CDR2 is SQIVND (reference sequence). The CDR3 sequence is CASSAYRGWNYGYTF. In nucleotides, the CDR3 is TGTGCCAGTAGTGCCTACAGGGGGTGGAACTATGGCTACACCTTC.

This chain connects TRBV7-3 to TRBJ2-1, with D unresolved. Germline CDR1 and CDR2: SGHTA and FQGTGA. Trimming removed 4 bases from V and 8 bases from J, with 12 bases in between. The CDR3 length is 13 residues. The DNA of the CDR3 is TGTGCCAGCAGCTCCACCATAATGCATGAGCAGTTCTTC. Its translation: CASSSTIMHEQFF.

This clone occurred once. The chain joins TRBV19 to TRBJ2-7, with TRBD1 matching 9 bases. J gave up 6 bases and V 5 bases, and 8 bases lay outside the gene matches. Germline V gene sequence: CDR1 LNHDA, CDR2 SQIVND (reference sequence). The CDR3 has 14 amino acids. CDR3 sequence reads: CASSYRGQGSEQYF. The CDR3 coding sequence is TGTGCCAGTAGTTATCGGGGACAGGGAAGCGAGCAGTACTTC.

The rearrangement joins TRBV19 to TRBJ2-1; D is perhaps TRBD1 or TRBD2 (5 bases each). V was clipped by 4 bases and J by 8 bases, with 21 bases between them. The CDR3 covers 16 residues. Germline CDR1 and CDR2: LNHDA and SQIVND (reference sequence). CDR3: CASSTPGPHDRDEQFF. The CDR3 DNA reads TGTGCCAGTAGTACGCCGGGACCGCACGATCGCGATGAGCAGTTCTTC.

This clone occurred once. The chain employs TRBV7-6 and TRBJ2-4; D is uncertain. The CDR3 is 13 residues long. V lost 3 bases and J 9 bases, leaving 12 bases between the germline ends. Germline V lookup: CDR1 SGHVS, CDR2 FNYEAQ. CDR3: CASSFGRSGIQYF. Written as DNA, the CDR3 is TGTGCCAGCAGCTTCGGCAGGTCGGGCATTCAGTACTTC.

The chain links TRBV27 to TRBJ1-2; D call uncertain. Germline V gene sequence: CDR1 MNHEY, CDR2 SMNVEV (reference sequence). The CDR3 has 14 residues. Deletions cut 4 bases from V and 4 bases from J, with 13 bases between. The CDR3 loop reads CASSSTPWTYGYTF. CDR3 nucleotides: TGTGCCAGCAGTTCAACACCTTGGACCTATGGCTACACCTTC.

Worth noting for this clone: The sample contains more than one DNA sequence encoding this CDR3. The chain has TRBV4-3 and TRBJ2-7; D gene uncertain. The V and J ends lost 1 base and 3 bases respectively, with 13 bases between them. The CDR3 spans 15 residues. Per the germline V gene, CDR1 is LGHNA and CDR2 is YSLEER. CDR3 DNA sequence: TGCGCCAGCAGCCAAGGCCAAGGACGGAGCTACGAGCAGTACTTC. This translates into CASSQGQGRSYEQYF.

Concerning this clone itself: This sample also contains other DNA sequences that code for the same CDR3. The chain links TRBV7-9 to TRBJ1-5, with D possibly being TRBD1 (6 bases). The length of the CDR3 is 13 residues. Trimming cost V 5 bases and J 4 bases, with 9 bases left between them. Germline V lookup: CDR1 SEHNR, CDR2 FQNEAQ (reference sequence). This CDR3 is CASSLGQNQPQHF. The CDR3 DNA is TGTGCCAGCAGCCTAGGACAGAATCAGCCCCAGCATTTT.